This record concerns one T cell receptor (beta chain) sequence. No antigen is known for it. Nothing much larger sits one base from this clone, and base qualities are not available. The sample belongs to a study of shared clonotypes between healthy human individuals (dated by TCRdb to 2019 to 2021). For the wider study: A few men and two women, aged 18 to 49 years, made up the cohort. Leukapheresis yielded between about 0.94 and 8.9 billion PBMCs per donor. For each donor, CD4 naive and CD4 memory were each run on three plates, CD8 naive on two plates, and CD8 memory on one plate. Blood TCR repertoires of a handful of healthy adults were deeply sequenced to estimate repertoire size and the extent of clonotype sharing between individuals. Different laboratories and diverse techniques were used to prepare libraries and sequence TCR repertoires, to increase sequencing depth and limit assay-specific biases. Summary of the overall study and its limitations: Only blood was sampled, and tissue TCR repertoires likely differ from those in blood. Incomplete sequencing was indicated by rarefaction of sorted-subset datasets, despite the large sequencing depth. Larger estimated clonotype richness was generally found for naive subsets than for memory subsets. The genetic and exposure-history diversity represented was limited by the small number of donors. Compared with non-shared clonotypes, the clonotypes found in all four sorted-subset donors had higher generation probabilities. Pairwise subsampling led to the expectation that sequencing depth would affect the degree of clonotype sharing among donors. Sharing across several donors was observed for approximately 5% of naive CD4, 3.5% of naive CD8, 2% to 2.5% of memory CD4, and around 0.44% of memory CD8 clonotypes.

From the cysteine through the phenylalanine, the CDR3 covers 13 amino acids. This entry keeps only the CDR3 DNA: 39 bases, framed from base 1. At the junction V is shortened by 4 bases and J by 4 bases, with 8 bases in between. CDR1 and CDR2 (SNHLY, FYNNEI) derive from the germline V gene. Using the deep immunoSEQ assay, multiplex PCR amplified TCR CDR3 regions from genomic DNA. Extracted genomic DNA from each cell subset was spread evenly across all wells of several immunoSEQ 96-well plates, with each plate serving as a replicate. Each replicate PCR for sorted subsets received around 200 ng genomic DNA, equal to tens of thousands of T cell genomes. Purified libraries were quantified with a Qubit 3.0 fluorometer, sized on a Bioanalyzer 2100, and re-quantified with the KAPA Library Quantification kit. Every immunoSEQ 96-well plate was sequenced on a dedicated single-read 150-cycle Illumina NextSeq 550 flow cell. The source study handled its data this way. Because the immunoSEQ output included only junctional sequences and no quality scores, the filtering could not be the same as the filtering used for full-length reads. To assign V/J genes and CDR3, sequences were annotated using PyIR, a Python wrapper for IgBLAST v1.9, with IMGT germline references. Any read was removed if the V/J assignment was weak (E-value above 1e-6), the CDR3 was missing, or the read contained stop codons, out-of-frame junctions, or ambiguous translated residues. V3J clonotypes were defined as sequences sharing the same inferred V gene, J gene, and CDR3 amino acid sequence. The percentage overlap between two repertoires was calculated by dividing the number of shared unique clonotypes by the size of the smaller repertoire. Three approaches were used to assess repertoire richness: RTK rarefaction, the Chao1 estimator, and Recon v2.1 estimates of unobserved clonotypes. Generation probabilities for all TCRbeta clonotypes obtained by the gDNA method from a handful of donors were computed using OLGA. In its TCRdb copy, this immuneACCESS table keeps in-frame sequences only and misses some clones. Where compared with another copy, unresolved V genes explain less than half of these, and the others have no known cause. V, J and clone size are those of that table, while D and trimming were read from the DNA. This sample is represented by about 1 million clones; 65% to 75% of them were singletons. The ten most abundant clones make up approximately 1.5% of the sample.

The donors were healthy, HIV-negative adults with no recently reported acute infections or vaccinations. All donors were Caucasian adults living in Nashville, Tennessee, USA. CD4+ T cells were enriched by magnetic negative selection, after which naive cells were positively selected on CD45RA and the negative fraction was taken as the memory subset. Blood was collected by leukapheresis, and PBMCs were isolated by Ficoll-Histopaque density gradient centrifugation and then cryopreserved in liquid nitrogen vapor phase. Purity and quantity of every magnetically sorted T cell population were checked by analytical flow cytometry. From each sorted fraction, genomic DNA was isolated and quantified by UV absorbance on a Nanodrop 2000c.

This chain is built from TRBV2 and TRBJ1-5, with the D gene call left open. The clonotype comes from a man between 18 and 35 years old in good health. Sequences were obtained from memory CD4+ T cells sorted from blood. The sample's cell subset or site label is to be understood as: CD45RA-negative fraction. At the DNA level, the sequence is TGTGCCAGCAGTGTATCCGTTAATCAGCCCCAGCATTTT. This is translated as CASSVSVNQPQHF.